This passage covers 8 T cell receptor beta chains from one sample sequenced in a study of T cells in Graves' hyperthyroidism and ophthalmopathy. Amplification yielded TCR beta CDR3 regions, with RNA transcripts as the source. First-round RT-PCR with HTBI primers amplified the TCR CDR3 region. One entry per CDR3 protein results from TCRdb running MiXCR on the multiplex PCR reads. This table has about 110,000 distinct CDR3 sequences, 16% appearing once. The sample comprised blood. The origin of the receptors is a woman between 50 and 59 years old with Graves' hyperthyroidism.

There are many counts of this clonotype. The chain has TRBV20-1 and TRBJ2-2; 7 nucleotides align to TRBD2. The ends lost 6 bases at V and 0 bases at J; junction bases unmatched: 4. The CDR3 runs 14 residues. Germline V gives CDR1 DFQATT, CDR2 SNEGSKA (reference sequence). As DNA, the CDR3 is TGCAGTGCAACCCTAGCGGCGAACACCGGGGAGCTGTTTTTT. It codes for CSATLAANTGELFF.

This clonotype was counted ten times or more. The chain recombines TRBV18 with TRBJ2-1; no definite D call. The CDR3 is 12 residues long. V was pared by 3 bases and J by 7 bases, with 7 bases between. Per the germline V gene, CDR1 is KGHSH and CDR2 is LQKENI. CDR3 in amino acids: CASSPKANEQFF. The CDR3 region has the DNA TGTGCCAGCTCACCCAAAGCGAATGAGCAGTTCTTC. The entire variable domain, with the rest obtained from reference TRBV18 and TRBJ2-1, is as follows: NAGVMQNPRHLVRRRGQEARLRCSPMKGHSHVYWYRQLPEEGLKFMVYLQKENIIDESGMPKERFSAEFPKEGPSILRIQQVVRGDSAAYFCASSPKANEQFFGPGTRLTVL.

As regards this clonotype: One base away lies a much larger clone, so this may be a sequencing read error. The conserved closing phenylalanine or tryptophan is absent in this CDR3, likely reflecting a read error. This sequence joins TRBV7-2 and TRBJ2-2; D is possibly TRBD2 (6 bases). The CDR3 runs to 15 residues. V was cut by 5 bases and J by 5 bases, with 15 bases left in between. Per germline, CDR1 SGHTA and CDR2 FQGNSA. The CDR3, as DNA: TGTGCCAGCAGCGCGGATACTAGCATTACCGGGGAGCTGTTTTCT. This encodes CASSADTSITGELFS.

The sample holds many counts of this clonotype. The V and J genes are TRBV6-1 and TRBJ2-7, with 7 bases fitting TRBD1. There are 12 residues in the CDR3. Germline trimming cut 8 bases from V and 3 bases from J; bases unmatched to any gene: 4. Germline V lookup: CDR1 MNHNS, CDR2 SASEGT. CDR3 amino acids: CASRAGGYEQYF. CDR3 coding DNA: TGTGCCAGCCGTGCAGGGGGCTACGAGCAGTACTTC.

The genes are TRBV11-2 and TRBJ1-1; D uncertain. Germline assignment: CDR1 SGHAT and CDR2 FQNNGV. Deletions cut 5 bases from V and 7 bases from J, with 11 bases between. The CDR3 totals 12 residues. This CDR3 is CASSVGNGEAFF. In DNA form, the CDR3 reads TGTGCCAGCAGCGTCGGAAACGGTGAAGCTTTCTTT.

Many counts were recorded for this clonotype. The rearrangement uses TRBV30 and TRBJ2-1, with unresolved D. This CDR3 spans 13 amino acids. V was shortened by 0 bases and J by 5 bases, with 8 bases between the two germline ends. CDR1 is GTSNPN and CDR2 is SVGIG in the germline V gene (reference sequence). The CDR3 reads CAWSVLPNNEQFF. Here the CDR3 DNA reads TGTGCCTGGAGTGTACTCCCCAACAATGAGCAGTTCTTC.

This clonotype was observed at least ten times. The chain links TRBV6-1 to TRBJ2-5, with 13 bases lining up with TRBD2. The CDR3 is 14 amino acids. The germline CDR1 and CDR2 sequences are MNHNS and SASEGT. V shed 6 bases and J 5 bases; nucleotides not matched to a gene: 3. In DNA, the CDR3 is TGTGCCAGCAGGGGGACTAGCGGGATCGAGACCCAGTACTTC. Translated, it gives CASRGTSGIETQYF.

Many counts were recorded for this clonotype. V is TRBV14 and J is TRBJ1-2, with D hard to call. CDR1 is SGHDN, CDR2 FVKESK, per germline. The V end was cut by 1 base, the J end by 1 base, with 10 bases between. This CDR3 is built from 15 residues. The CDR3 is CASSQGVGRNYGYTF. CDR3 in DNA: TGTGCCAGCAGCCAAGGGGTAGGCCGTAACTATGGCTACACCTTC.